These 30 T cell receptor beta chains were sequenced from one sample in a study of response to subunit inactivated influenza vaccine. TCRdb re-called the RT-PCR reads with MiXCR, one entry per CDR3 protein. The sample lists more than 450,000 distinct CDR3 sequences, about 12% seen once, with about a tenth in the top ten. The sequencing here drew on PBMCs from blood, taken on the day of vaccination. The receptors shown here come from a man in his fifties who received an inactivated influenza vaccine.

This clonotype appeared a few times. The rearrangement uses TRBV24-1 and TRBJ2-7, with D possibly TRBD2 on 6 matching bases. This CDR3 is built from 15 residues. Trimming took 4 bases from V and 7 from J, leaving 19 bases between them. CDR1 and CDR2 from the germline V gene are KGHDR and SFDVKD. In nucleotides, the CDR3 is TGTGCCACCAGTGAGGGGGGACCAGGACGAGGGGAGCAGTACTTC. This translates into CATSEGGPGRGEQYF.

The rearrangement joins TRBV6-1 to TRBJ1-5; 7 bases fit TRBD1. V lost 6 bases, J lost 2 bases, and 10 bases stayed unmatched. The CDR3 runs 16 residues. CDR1 and CDR2 (germline): MNHNS, SASEGT. CDR3 loop: CASRSGGRFGNQPQHF. CDR3 DNA sequence: TGTGCCAGCAGATCAGGGGGGCGGTTCGGCAATCAGCCCCAGCATTTT.

This clonotype was recorded a few times. The rearrangement links TRBV4-3 to TRBJ2-3; 13 bases align to TRBD2. With 6 bases clipped from V and 12 bases from J, the junction kept 6 bases outside the gene matches. The CDR3 spans 13 residues. Germline lookup yields CDR1 LGHNA and CDR2 YSLEER. CDR3: CASSNGLAGEQYF. CDR3 DNA: TGCGCCAGCAGTAATGGACTAGCGGGAGAACAGTATTTT.

Ten or more counts support this clonotype. The chain combines TRBV12-3 or TRBV12-4 with TRBJ2-5; D not certain. This CDR3 is 12 amino acids long. The germline V and J ends were trimmed by 1 base and 5 bases, with 5 bases remaining between them. In nucleotides, the CDR3 is TGTGCCAGCAGTTTAGGCATGGAGACCCAGTACTTC. It translates to CASSLGMETQYF.

J is TRBJ2-7 and V is TRBV4-3; D call uncertain. The V gene's germline CDR1 is LGHNA and CDR2 YSLEER. The CDR3 length is 15 residues. Trimming stripped 1 base from V and 3 bases from J, with 13 bases between. The CDR3 spells CASSQVFGRIYEQYF. The DNA of the CDR3 is TGCGCCAGCAGCCAAGTTTTCGGCAGGATCTACGAGCAGTACTTC.

This clonotype has more than one count but fewer than ten. The CDR3 DNA follows: TGCGCCAGCAGCTTGGAACTAGCGGGAGGGCCGGACGGGGAGCTGTTTTTT. This encodes CASSLELAGGPDGELFF. V and J are TRBV5-1 and TRBJ2-2; 13 nucleotides match TRBD2. V lost 0 bases and J lost 7; bases outside the gene matches: 6. Germline V gene lookup returns CDR1 SGHRS and CDR2 YFSETQ. The CDR3 is made up of 17 amino acids.

In its sample, this clonotype was seen a few times. This rearrangement joins TRBV20-1 to TRBJ2-3; TRBD2 agrees at 9 bases. The CDR3 is 14 amino acids. Germline CDR1 reads DFQATT; CDR2 reads SNEGSKA (reference sequence). The junction had 8 bases not matched to a gene; V was cut back by 6 bases and J by 4 bases. The CDR3 protein is CSAQLRGGADTQYF. The CDR3 nucleotides are TGCAGTGCCCAACTTCGCGGGGGGGCAGATACGCAGTATTTT.

V usage is TRBV4-2 and J usage is TRBJ2-1; D not certain. Germline-derived CDR1 and CDR2 are LGHNA and YNFKEQ. V was shortened by 0 bases and J by 12 bases, with 12 bases between the two germline ends. The CDR3 contains 13 residues. Here the CDR3 reads CASSQDLRTGQFF. CDR3 in DNA: TGTGCCAGCAGCCAAGATTTGAGGACGGGGCAGTTCTTC.

Note on this clonotype: This may be a read error, as it is one base from a much larger clone. The genes are TRBV20-1 and TRBJ1-5, with unresolved D. The germline V gene has CDR1 DFQATT and CDR2 SNEGSKA (reference sequence). The V gene lost 6 bases and the J gene lost 1 base, with 13 bases spanning the gap. The CDR3 totals 14 residues. The CDR3 DNA is TGCAGTGCACCGAGTTCGGGAAGCAATCAGCCCCAGCATTTT. Amino acids: CSAPSSGSNQPQHF.

The chain employs TRBV5-1 and TRBJ2-3, with 8 bases matching TRBD1. CDR1 is SGHRS and CDR2 is YFSETQ in the germline V gene. V lost 2 bases, J lost 5 bases, and 10 bases stayed unmatched. The CDR3 runs 16 residues. CDR3 sequence: CASSFFPRGLEDTQYF. The CDR3 coding sequence is TGCGCCAGCAGCTTTTTCCCCAGGGGGCTCGAAGATACGCAGTATTTT.

There are many counts of this clonotype. The V call is TRBV6-2 or TRBV6-3, the J call TRBJ2-7, with D unclear. The CDR3 spans 15 residues. The germline V gene has CDR1 MNHEY and CDR2 SVGEGT. Trimming took 1 base from V and 1 from J, leaving 11 bases between them. CDR3 in amino acids: CASSYFSDGSYEQYF. For the CDR3, the DNA is TGTGCCAGCAGTTACTTCTCGGACGGATCCTACGAGCAGTACTTC.

CDR3 nucleotide sequence: TGTGCCAGCTCACCTATGGACTTACAAAACCTTGGGGCCAACGTCCTGACTTTC. Residues: CASSPMDLQNLGANVLTF. This rearrangement joins TRBV18 to TRBJ2-6; TRBD2 might be the D (5 bases). Trimming took off 3 bases at V and 3 bases at J, with 18 bases between the two ends. This CDR3 is built from 18 residues. CDR1 and CDR2 from the germline V gene are KGHSH and LQKENI.

There are a few counts of this clonotype. The rearrangement joins TRBV6-2 or TRBV6-3 to TRBJ2-2, with D maybe TRBD1 (7 bases). This CDR3 spans 19 amino acids. The V gene lost 4 bases and the J gene lost 2 bases, with 23 bases spanning the gap. CDR1 is MNHEY, CDR2 SVGEGT, per germline. The CDR3 DNA reads TGTGCCAGCAGTTGGGACCGGGACAGCGGGTTACGTAACACCGGGGAGCTGTTTTTT. Amino acid sequence: CASSWDRDSGLRNTGELFF.

V and J are TRBV5-8 and TRBJ2-1; D is possibly TRBD1 or TRBD2 (5 bases each). Looked up from germline, CDR1 is SGHTS and CDR2 is YDEGEE. The CDR3 consists of 14 residues. V gave up 0 bases and J gave up 10 bases, with 14 bases separating them. This CDR3 is CASSLGGKFGEQFF. The CDR3 DNA reads as TGTGCCAGCAGCTTGGGGGGGAAGTTTGGCGAGCAGTTCTTC.

In this sample, this clonotype turned up many times. The chain carries TRBV5-1 and TRBJ2-2; D might be TRBD1 (5 bases). The V gene's germline CDR1 is SGHRS and CDR2 YFSETQ. The CDR3 is 16 amino acids. V was pared by 4 bases and J by 1 base, with 14 bases between. Written as DNA, the CDR3 is TGCGCCAGCAGCCACCCGACAGAGGTGAACACCGGGGAGCTGTTTTTT. This codes for CASSHPTEVNTGELFF.

The chain has TRBV12-2 and TRBJ2-7. TRBV12-2 is marked as a pseudogene. The CDR3 extends over 15 amino acids. DNA for the CDR3: TGTGCAAGTCGCTTCCTCTTCACGGGGACCTACGAGCAGTACTTC. Protein product: CASRFLFTGTYEQYF.

A few counts support this clonotype. The genes are TRBV21-1 and TRBJ2-7. TRBV21-1 is annotated as a pseudogene. The CDR3 contains 14 residues. CDR3 DNA sequence: TGTGCCAGCAGCAGATGGACGGATTACTACGAGCAGTACTTC. Protein: CASSRWTDYYEQYF.

This sequence joins TRBV3-1 and TRBJ1-3; TRBD1 matches at 7 bases. Germline-derived CDR1 and CDR2 are LGHDT and YNNKEL (reference sequence). There are 13 residues in the CDR3. J gave up 10 bases and V 3 bases, and 6 bases lay outside the gene matches. CDR3 protein: CASSQDRTETIYF. The CDR3 region has the DNA TGTGCCAGCAGCCAGGACAGGACAGAGACCATATATTTT.

This clonotype occurred a few times. The CDR3 is CSARVRGMGTDTQYF. CDR3 DNA: TGCAGTGCTAGAGTCCGCGGGATGGGCACAGATACGCAGTATTTT. The chain has TRBV20-1 and TRBJ2-3; perhaps TRBD2 as D (6 bases). V was clipped by 1 base and J by 1 base, with 12 bases between them. The CDR3 spans 15 residues. Germline lookup yields CDR1 DFQATT and CDR2 SNEGSKA (reference sequence).

This clonotype was picked up a small number of times. V usage is TRBV5-1 and J usage is TRBJ2-2, with D possibly TRBD2 on 6 matching bases. Germline V lookup: CDR1 SGHRS, CDR2 YFSETQ. The CDR3 covers 16 residues. V gave up 1 base and J gave up 0 bases, with 10 bases separating them. The chain's CDR3 is CASSLNPGANTGELFF. CDR3 sequence (DNA): TGCGCCAGCAGCTTGAACCCGGGAGCGAACACCGGGGAGCTGTTTTTT.

The rearrangement links TRBV5-1 to TRBJ2-2, with TRBD2 identical over 8 bases. The CDR3 contains 15 residues. V lost 3 bases to trimming and J lost 0 bases; unmatched junction nucleotides: 1. Germline V gene lookup returns CDR1 SGHRS and CDR2 YFSETQ. CDR3 bases: TGCGCCAGCAGCTCACTAGCGGCGAACACCGGGGAGCTGTTTTTT. Its translation is CASSSLAANTGELFF. Based on the CDR3 plus reference TRBV5-1 and TRBJ2-2, the full variable domain is KAGVTQTPRYLIKTRGQQVTLSCSPISGHRSVSWYQQTPGQGLQFLFEYFSETQRNKGNFPGRFSGRQFSNSRSEMNVSTLELGDSALYLCASSSLAANTGELFFGEGSRLTVL.

Only a few counts were recorded for this clonotype. V usage is TRBV7-9 and J usage is TRBJ2-3, with 8 bases aligning to TRBD1. Looked up from germline, CDR1 is SEHNR and CDR2 is FQNEAQ (reference sequence). The length of the CDR3 is 16 residues. V trimming: 5 bases; J trimming: 4 bases; junction bases outside the gene matches: 11. CDR3 DNA sequence: TGTGCCAGCAGCCCCAAGGACAGGGTCTGGGCAGATACGCAGTATTTT. Its translation: CASSPKDRVWADTQYF.

This rearrangement joins TRBV3-1 to TRBJ2-7, with D unresolved. Trimming stripped 0 bases from V and 6 bases from J, with 12 bases between. From germline, CDR1 is LGHDT and CDR2 YNNKEL (reference sequence). CDR3 length: 14 amino acids. The CDR3 bases are TGTGCCAGCAGCCAAGAGGGCCTCCACCTCGAGCAGTACTTC. This encodes CASSQEGLHLEQYF.

The chain couples TRBV15 to TRBJ2-3; TRBD2 aligns across 8 bases. Germline V gene sequence: CDR1 LNHNV, CDR2 YYDKDF (reference sequence). The V gene end was trimmed by 0 bases and the J gene end by 4 bases; junction bases not matched to a gene: 12. The CDR3 totals 18 residues. Written as DNA, the CDR3 is TGTGCCACCAGCAGAGACCGGGAAACCGGGACTAGACCAGATACGCAGTATTTT. Translation gives CATSRDRETGTRPDTQYF.

The rearrangement links TRBV18 to TRBJ1-1; maybe TRBD1 (6 bases). The V gene lost 3 bases and the J gene lost 8 bases, with 16 bases spanning the gap. Germline values: CDR1 KGHSH, CDR2 LQKENI. The CDR3 length is 14 residues. CDR3 region: CASSPITGQIEAFF. The CDR3 nucleotides are TGTGCCAGCTCACCGATAACTGGACAGATAGAAGCTTTCTTT. The full variable domain, its missing parts supplied by reference TRBV18 and TRBJ1-1, is NAGVMQNPRHLVRRRGQEARLRCSPMKGHSHVYWYRQLPEEGLKFMVYLQKENIIDESGMPKERFSAEFPKEGPSILRIQQVVRGDSAAYFCASSPITGQIEAFFGQGTRLTVV.

The chain is built from TRBV7-8 and TRBJ2-3, with TRBD2 matching 7 bases. Germline CDR1 reads SGHVS; CDR2 reads FQNEAQ. With 1 base clipped from V and 2 bases from J, the junction kept 9 bases outside the gene matches. This CDR3 comprises 17 residues. DNA of the CDR3: TGTGCCAGCAGCTTAGGTTCAGGGAGGGGAATCACAGATACGCAGTATTTT. Protein sequence: CASSLGSGRGITDTQYF.

CDR3 nucleotide sequence: TGTGCCAGCAGCTTAGGGTACGGGGAGAGCTCCTACGAGCAGTACTTC. It yields the protein CASSLGYGESSYEQYF. V gene TRBV7-9 combines with J gene TRBJ2-7, with D perhaps TRBD2 (5 bases). This CDR3 spans 16 amino acids. The V gene's germline CDR1 is SEHNR and CDR2 FQNEAQ (reference sequence). Between the trimmed V and J ends, which lost 1 base and 0 bases, there was a span of 13 bases.

The sample holds many counts of this clonotype. The chain is built from TRBV10-3 and TRBJ1-1; D is ambiguous. The CDR3 extends over 14 amino acids. From germline, CDR1 is ENHRY and CDR2 SYGVKD. The ends were cut back, 0 bases at V and 1 base at J, with 6 bases in the middle. Here the CDR3 reads CAISESEGNTEAFF. CDR3 nucleotide sequence: TGTGCCATCAGTGAGTCGGAAGGGAACACTGAAGCTTTCTTT.

The chain couples TRBV12-3 or TRBV12-4 to TRBJ2-7; weak D call: TRBD2 (6 bases). This CDR3 has 16 residues. V was clipped by 4 bases and J by 1 base, with 17 bases between them. The chain's CDR3 is CASSYGTPLKSYEQYF. The CDR3 DNA sequence: TGTGCCAGCAGTTACGGGACTCCCTTAAAGTCCTACGAGCAGTACTTC.

The CDR3 loop reads CAISEGSYNEQFF. In nucleotides, the CDR3 is TGTGCCATCAGTGAGGGATCCTACAATGAGCAGTTCTTC. The gene calls are TRBV10-3 and TRBJ2-1, with D hard to call. This CDR3 has 13 amino acids. Trimming removed 2 bases at V and 1 base at J, with 3 bases between. Germline assignment: CDR1 ENHRY and CDR2 SYGVKD.